This paragraph covers one T cell receptor beta chain sequence. Its antigen remains unidentified. Other DNA sequences in the sample encode the same CDR3. Purity of the untouched CD4+ T cells was about 98%. Pre-culture CD4+ samples were sequenced deeply, targeting fewer than 250,000 T cell genomes. The data were produced by immunoSEQ multiplex PCR, yet TCRdb's version contains in-frame clones alone and is incomplete. Seen here are some 89,000 clones, about 89% observed once, and the top ten hold roughly 1.5%. There are 15 residues in the CDR3. V lost 8 bases to trimming and J lost 2 bases, with 15 bases between them. CDR1 and CDR2 from the germline V gene are MNHEY and SVGAGI. These data originate in a study of T cell repertoires and HLA-DP antigens. Study results and limitations: Clones undetected before culture averaged about 33% against one allele and around 50% against the other.

The genes are TRBV6-5 and TRBJ2-2, with D perhaps matching TRBD1 (6 bases). Sequencing used CD4+ T cells from PBMCs. The receptor's source is a man aged 45-60 years in good health and CMV-seronegative. Here the CDR3 reads CASGNDRRNTGELFF. The DNA of the CDR3 is TGTGCCAGCGGTAATGACAGGAGAAACACCGGGGAGCTGTTTTTT.